Detailed here is one T cell receptor (beta chain). Antigen: not known. These data originate in a study of PD-1 blockade in classical Hodgkin lymphoma. General observations from the study: At baseline, newly diagnosed patients reportedly showed less TCR diversity than healthy donors.

This table comes from immunoSEQ multiplex PCR, and its TCRdb copy is limited to in-frame clones, with some not included. Here the sample spans tens of thousands of clones, 78% being singletons. CDR1 MNHNS and CDR2 SASEGT come from the germline V gene. With 6 bases clipped from V and 1 base from J, the junction kept 1 base outside the gene matches. The CDR3 is 13 amino acids. Autologous stem cell transplantation was followed by relapse in every patient, and brentuximab vedotin exposure varied. Complete response, partial response or progressive disease constituted the best response categories observed.

The TCR was taken from a human donor with classical Hodgkin lymphoma. This material consisted of peripheral blood mononuclear cells (PBMCs), taken at baseline. The V gene is TRBV6-1, the J gene TRBJ1-1, with TRBD1 matching over 8 bases. The CDR3 loop reads CASRQGGNTEAFF. The CDR3 coding sequence is TGTGCCAGCAGACAGGGGGGGAACACTGAAGCTTTCTTT.